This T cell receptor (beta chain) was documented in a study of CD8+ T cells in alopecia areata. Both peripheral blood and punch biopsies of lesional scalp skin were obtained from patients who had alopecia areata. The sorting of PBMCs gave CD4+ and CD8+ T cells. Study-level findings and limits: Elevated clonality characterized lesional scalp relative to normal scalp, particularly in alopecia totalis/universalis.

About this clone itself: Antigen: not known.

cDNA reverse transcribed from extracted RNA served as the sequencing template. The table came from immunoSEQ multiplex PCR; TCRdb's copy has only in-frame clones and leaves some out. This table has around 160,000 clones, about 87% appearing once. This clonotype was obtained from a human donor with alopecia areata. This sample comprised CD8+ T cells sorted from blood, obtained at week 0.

DNA for the CDR3: TGTGCCAGCAGCGGGGACAGGGTCGTCCCAGAGACCCAGTACTTC. Translated, it gives CASSGDRVVPETQYF. The J gene is TRBJ2-5, the V gene TRBV7-9, with 9 bases aligning to TRBD1. CDR1 is SEHNR and CDR2 is FQNEAQ in the germline V gene (reference sequence). Trimming removed 5 bases from V and 4 bases from J; junction bases left unmatched: 8. This CDR3 has 15 amino acids.